These 9 T cell receptor beta chains share one sample of origin, sequenced in a study of early T cells in non-severe SARS-CoV-2 infection. One entry per CDR3 protein results from TCRdb running MiXCR on the 5' RACE reads. In the table there are around 35,000 distinct CDR3 sequences, approximately 5.9% of which are singletons. The sequenced sample consisted of whole blood. The receptors here all came from an adult who was a healthcare worker with PCR-confirmed SARS-CoV-2 infection or an uninfected control (not recorded which).

This clonotype occurred many times. One end of the junction varies from germline; a read error may be responsible. The chain joins TRBV7-7 to TRBJ2-5, with 8 bases that match TRBD2. Germline V CDR1 and CDR2: SSHAT, FNYEAQ (reference sequence). The CDR3 runs to 16 residues. CDR3 region: CASSRNLAGWQETQYF. The DNA of the CDR3 is TGTGCTAGCAGTCGTAACCTAGCGGGTTGGCAAGAGACCCAGTACTTC.

This clonotype was seen at least ten times. The CDR3 protein is CASSYSDNYGYTF. The CDR3 DNA is TGTGCCAGCAGTTACTCGGACAACTATGGCTACACCTTC. J is TRBJ1-2 and V is TRBV6-2 or TRBV6-3; D unclear. The V gene lost 0 bases and the J gene lost 2 bases, with 4 bases spanning the gap. The CDR3 is made up of 13 amino acids. Germline-derived CDR1 and CDR2 are MNHEY and SVGEGT.

This clonotype occurred a few times. One end of the junction does not line up with germline, which may come from a read error. The chain links TRBV24-1 to TRBJ2-1; 7 positions match TRBD1. The CDR3 loop spans 15 amino acids. Germline assignment: CDR1 KGHDR and CDR2 SFDVKD. The CDR3 loop reads CATRPRGGDYNERFF. CDR3 bases: TGTGCCACCAGGCCTCGAGGGGGCGATTACAATGAGCGGTTCTTC.

This clonotype was recorded at least ten times. V and J are TRBV20-1 and TRBJ2-2, with a possible D match to TRBD1 (7 bases). The germline CDR1 and CDR2 sequences are DFQATT and SNEGSKA (reference sequence). The CDR3 totals 16 residues. V was pared by 3 bases and J by 6 bases, with 20 bases between. Here the CDR3 reads CSARMAGQLYSGELFF. In DNA form, the CDR3 reads TGCAGTGCTAGGATGGCGGGACAGCTTTACTCCGGGGAGCTGTTTTTT.

This clonotype was seen a few times. The chain is built from TRBV29-1 and TRBJ2-7; 11 bases line up with TRBD2. V lost 7 bases and J lost 6; bases outside the gene matches: 8. The CDR3 has 13 amino acids. Germline CDR1 SQVTM, CDR2 ANQGSEA. CDR3 residues: CSGLGLAEGEQYF. CDR3 sequence (DNA): TGCAGCGGACTGGGACTAGCGGAGGGCGAGCAGTACTTC.

This clonotype was seen repeatedly, ten times or more. The rearrangement joins TRBV5-1 to TRBJ2-1, with TRBD2 matching over 8 bases. Trimming at V came to 1 base and at J to 3 bases, leaving 6 bases not matched to a gene. Germline V lookup: CDR1 SGHRS, CDR2 YFSETQ. This CDR3 has 16 amino acids. The CDR3 nucleotides are TGCGCCAGCAGCTTGTATGAAAGCGGGAGCTACAATGAGCAGTTCTTC. It is translated as CASSLYESGSYNEQFF.

This clonotype was seen ten or more times. This chain connects TRBV29-1 to TRBJ2-5; tentative D call: TRBD2 (7 bases). Trimming pared 5 bases from V and 10 bases from J, leaving 23 bases between. Germline CDR1 and CDR2: SQVTM and ANQGSEA. The CDR3 covers 14 residues. This CDR3 reads CSVSRGSGRGGQYF. CDR3 DNA: TGCAGCGTTTCCCGGGGTAGCGGGCGAGGGGGCCAGTACTTC. Drawing the rest from reference TRBV29-1 and TRBJ2-5, the complete variable domain is SAVISQKPSRDICQRGTSLTIQCQVDSQVTMMFWYRQQPGQSLTLIATANQGSEATYESGFVIDKFPISRPNLTFSTLTVSNMSPEDSSIYLCSVSRGSGRGGQYFGPGTRLLVL.

Ten or more counts support this clonotype. The chain links TRBV29-1 to TRBJ2-7, with D possibly being TRBD1 (6 bases). The germline V gene encodes CDR1 SQVTM and CDR2 ANQGSEA. The CDR3 totals 15 residues. Trimming cost V 5 bases and J 3 bases, with 20 bases left between them. CDR3 in DNA: TGCAGCGTTCCAAGGTGCGGACAGCTGGACTACGAGCAGTACTTC. Translating gives CSVPRCGQLDYEQYF.

This clonotype was recorded at least ten times. V usage is TRBV7-9 and J usage is TRBJ2-7; D not certain. V lost 5 bases and J lost 0, with 8 bases in between. CDR1 and CDR2 from the germline V gene are SEHNR and FQNEAQ (reference sequence). The CDR3 is 13 amino acids. The CDR3 DNA is TGTGCCAGCAGCGCTGGGAACTCCTACGAGCAGTACTTC. Its translation: CASSAGNSYEQYF.